One and the same sample provided the 24 T cell receptor beta chains below, sequenced in a study of Ad26.COV2.S vaccination and SARS-CoV-2 variants. Assay used: immunoSEQ multiplex PCR; TCRdb lists only in-frame clones, some missing. The sample has some 500,000 clones, 85% to 90% seen once. The sample's treatment: over 15 received Ad26.COV2.S at low or high dose, single or two shots; about 5 received placebo; per-sample allocation not given. Sampling was done on day 63 after the first vaccine or placebo injection. Sequences were derived from peripheral blood, sampled in a trial of Ad26.COV2.S vaccine versus placebo. The receptor source for this set is a person between 18 and 60 years old who received the Ad26.COV2.S COVID-19 vaccine or a placebo.

This clone was observed once. This sequence joins TRBV19 and TRBJ1-5; the D gene is possibly TRBD1 (6 bases). Germline lookup yields CDR1 LNHDA and CDR2 SQIVND (reference sequence). Between the trimmed V and J ends, which lost 6 bases and 1 base, there was a span of 22 bases. CDR3 size: 18 residues. The CDR3 sequence: CASSLGGIRGLSNQPQHF. The CDR3, as DNA: TGTGCCAGTAGCTTGGGGGGGATCAGGGGTTTGAGCAATCAGCCCCAGCATTTT.

V gene TRBV7-9 combines with J gene TRBJ1-2; D gene unclear. This CDR3 region has 12 residues. In germline, CDR1 is SEHNR, CDR2 FQNEAQ (reference sequence). V lost 4 bases, J lost 5 bases, and 8 bases lay in between. Here the CDR3 reads CASSSPAYGYTF. The CDR3 nucleotides are TGTGCCAGCAGCTCCCCCGCTTATGGCTACACCTTC.

The CDR3 DNA reads TGTGCCAGCAGCCGGGACGGGACCCCCGACTATGGCTACACCTTC. Translation: CASSRDGTPDYGYTF. The chain recombines TRBV4-2 with TRBJ1-2; D perhaps matches TRBD1 (5 bases). CDR3 length: 15 amino acids. CDR1 and CDR2 (germline): LGHNA, YNFKEQ. Trimming took off 4 bases at V and 3 bases at J, with 15 bases between the two ends.

The V and J genes are TRBV24-1 and TRBJ1-2; D unresolved. Germline V gene lookup returns CDR1 KGHDR and CDR2 SFDVKD. Trimming removed 3 bases from V and 7 bases from J, with 8 bases in between. This CDR3 has 12 residues. DNA for the CDR3: TGTGCCACCAGTGATACTGGGCGTGGCTACACCTTC. Amino acid sequence: CATSDTGRGYTF.

V and J are TRBV7-3 and TRBJ1-1; TRBD1 might be the D (6 bases). This CDR3 is 13 amino acids long. V was shortened by 5 bases and J by 5 bases, with 12 bases between the two germline ends. CDR1 and CDR2 (germline): SGHTA, FQGTGA. This CDR3 is CASSAGVGTEAFF. The CDR3 nucleotides read TGTGCCAGCAGCGCAGGGGTCGGGACTGAAGCTTTCTTT.

This chain links TRBV5-1 with TRBJ2-1; D is ambiguous. This CDR3 contains 15 residues. Germline lookup yields CDR1 SGHRS and CDR2 YFSETQ. The V end lost 0 bases, the J end lost 9 bases, and 16 bases lay between the germline ends. The CDR3 spells CASSLGAPSFGEQFF. The CDR3 coding sequence is TGCGCCAGCAGCTTGGGGGCCCCATCATTCGGTGAGCAGTTCTTC.

The chain employs TRBV6-1 and TRBJ2-7; 9 bases are a match to TRBD1. Germline V gene sequence: CDR1 MNHNS, CDR2 SASEGT. This CDR3 is 15 amino acids long. V gave up 5 bases and J gave up 2 bases; unmatched junction bases: 7. The CDR3 DNA follows: TGTGCCAGCAGTCCGGGGGACAGGGTCCCCTACGAGCAGTACGTC. This encodes CASSPGDRVPYEQYV.

The chain couples TRBV7-8 to TRBJ1-6; D not resolved. The CDR3 sequence is 17 residues long. The V end was cut by 2 bases, the J end by 0 bases, with 11 bases between. Germline V lookup: CDR1 SGHVS, CDR2 FQNEAQ. CDR3 nucleotide sequence: TGTGCCAGCAGCTTACCCCCCGCCGGCTCCTATAATTCACCCCTCCACTTT. Its protein product is CASSLPPAGSYNSPLHF.

The chain combines TRBV12-3 or TRBV12-4 with TRBJ2-5; D gene unclear. V was clipped by 3 bases and J by 1 base, with 6 bases between them. The CDR3 has 13 residues. This CDR3 reads CASSLRIQETQYF. The CDR3 DNA reads as TGTGCCAGCAGTTTGAGGATCCAAGAGACCCAGTACTTC.

V is TRBV18 and J is TRBJ1-6; TRBD1 matches 9 bases. V lost 1 base to trimming and J lost 7 bases; unmatched junction nucleotides: 2. The CDR3 has 15 amino acids. The germline CDR1 and CDR2 sequences are KGHSH and LQKENI. The CDR3 is CASSPQGTGNSPLHF. The DNA for the CDR3 is TGTGCCAGCTCACCACAGGGGACAGGGAATTCACCCCTCCACTTT. Using reference TRBV18 and TRBJ1-6 for the parts outside the CDR3, the full variable domain is NAGVMQNPRHLVRRRGQEARLRCSPMKGHSHVYWYRQLPEEGLKFMVYLQKENIIDESGMPKERFSAEFPKEGPSILRIQQVVRGDSAAYFCASSPQGTGNSPLHFGNGTRLTVT.

The gene calls are TRBV28 and TRBJ1-2; the D is unclear. The CDR3 spans 14 residues. Trimming pared 4 bases from V and 3 bases from J, leaving 12 bases between. The germline V gene has CDR1 MDHEN and CDR2 SYDVKM. The CDR3, as DNA: TGTGCCAGCAGTTCTCTCCCCCCTTACTATGGCTACACCTTC. Amino acid sequence: CASSSLPPYYGYTF.

This clone was found once. The chain employs TRBV11-1 and TRBJ2-5; 7 positions match TRBD1. Germline CDR1 and CDR2: SGHAT and FQDESV (reference sequence). V was clipped by 4 bases and J by 4 bases; unmatched bases: 0. CDR3 size: 12 residues. CDR3: CASSWDRETQYF. The DNA of the CDR3 is TGTGCCAGCAGCTGGGACAGAGAGACCCAGTACTTC.

V and J are TRBV15 and TRBJ2-1; D gene uncertain. Germline CDR1 LNHNV, CDR2 YYDKDF (reference sequence). V was cut by 4 bases and J by 7 bases, with 8 bases left in between. The CDR3 spans 12 residues. CDR3 in DNA: TGTGCCACCAGCATCATGGGGAATGAGCAGTTCTTC. Amino acid sequence: CATSIMGNEQFF.

The J gene is TRBJ1-4, the V gene TRBV27; tentatively, D is TRBD1 (5 bases). Deletions cut 2 bases from V and 8 bases from J, with 18 bases between. Germline CDR1 MNHEY, CDR2 SMNVEV (reference sequence). This CDR3 is built from 16 residues. The CDR3 region is CASSLVTGYDGEKLFF. CDR3 coding DNA: TGTGCCAGCAGTTTAGTCACAGGCTACGACGGAGAAAAACTGTTTTTT.

The chain has TRBV28 and TRBJ1-5, with D perhaps TRBD1 (5 bases). The CDR3 contains 17 residues. V was pared by 6 bases and J by 6 bases, with 24 bases between. The germline V gene has CDR1 MDHEN and CDR2 SYDVKM. The CDR3: CASSSWGSALGGQPQHF. DNA for the CDR3: TGTGCCAGCAGCTCCTGGGGCTCGGCTCTCGGCGGTCAGCCCCAGCATTTT.

The CDR3 coding sequence is TGTGCCAGCAGCCAACGACAGGGAGGTGGGGGGGAGCTGTTTTTT. This sequence encodes CASSQRQGGGGELFF. This chain connects TRBV4-2 to TRBJ2-2, with a weak D call TRBD1 (7 bases). This CDR3 comprises 15 residues. Looked up from germline, CDR1 is LGHNA and CDR2 is YNFKEQ. The V and J ends lost 2 bases and 8 bases respectively, with 15 bases between them.

This chain joins TRBV6-2 or TRBV6-3 and TRBJ2-7; 7 bases map to TRBD1. The CDR3 covers 16 residues. Germline assignment: CDR1 MNHEY and CDR2 SVGEGT. V lost 0 bases, J lost 0 bases, and 5 bases stayed unmatched. As DNA, the CDR3 is TGTGCCAGCAGTTACTCGGCAGGGGGTAGCTCCTACGAGCAGTACGTC. The encoded protein is CASSYSAGGSSYEQYV.

In the case of this clone: Other nucleotide sequences from this sample produce the same CDR3. V is TRBV7-2 and J is TRBJ1-2; possible D gene TRBD1, 5 bases. Trimming took 4 bases from V and 4 from J, leaving 10 bases between them. The CDR3 loop spans 13 amino acids. Germline V gives CDR1 SGHTA, CDR2 FQGNSA. The CDR3 coding sequence is TGTGCCAGCAGCTCAGTGACAGCCTATGGCTACACCTTC. Its translation is CASSSVTAYGYTF.

The genes are TRBV19 and TRBJ2-3; 7 nucleotides match TRBD2. Germline V gene lookup returns CDR1 LNHDA and CDR2 SQIVND (reference sequence). The V segment lost 9 bases and the J segment 3 bases; nucleotides outside the gene matches: 12. The CDR3 sequence is 15 residues long. The CDR3 protein is CASTMDGEGTDTQYF. Here the CDR3 DNA reads TGTGCCAGCACCATGGACGGGGAGGGGACAGATACGCAGTATTTT.

The CDR3 DNA sequence: TGCGCCAGCAGCTTGAGGGGAGCGACAGCCCATGAAGCTTTCTTT. Translating gives CASSLRGATAHEAFF. The rearrangement uses TRBV5-1 and TRBJ1-1, with a possible D match to TRBD1 (5 bases). Germline V gives CDR1 SGHRS, CDR2 YFSETQ. The ends were cut back, 1 base at V and 7 bases at J, with 17 bases in the middle. This CDR3 region has 15 residues.

This clone was counted between two and nine times. The CDR3 bases are TGTGCCAGCAGCCCTGAGGGGGCGCAAGCGAACACCGGGGAGCTGTTTTTT. Protein sequence: CASSPEGAQANTGELFF. The J gene is TRBJ2-2, the V gene TRBV27; 7 nucleotides align to TRBD1. V gave up 6 bases and J gave up 0 bases; unmatched junction bases: 10. Germline CDR1 and CDR2: MNHEY and SMNVEV (reference sequence). This CDR3 is 17 amino acids long.

The J gene is TRBJ2-6, the V gene TRBV9; D is ambiguous. CDR3 length equals 17 residues. Deletions cut 4 bases from V and 0 bases from J, with 14 bases between. CDR1 is SGDLS and CDR2 is YYNGEE in the germline V gene. This CDR3 reads CASSPTLSYSGANVLTF. CDR3 bases: TGTGCCAGCAGCCCTACTCTCTCTTACTCTGGGGCCAACGTCCTGACTTTC.

The rearrangement joins TRBV6-5 to TRBJ1-2; D ambiguous. The CDR3 loop spans 12 amino acids. Germline CDR1 and CDR2: MNHEY and SVGAGI. Deletions cut 6 bases from V and 6 bases from J, with 11 bases between. CDR3 coding DNA: TGTGCCAGCAGGAACACACGGAATGGCTACACCTTC. Protein product: CASRNTRNGYTF.

The chain uses TRBV24-1 and TRBJ2-2, with D possibly matching TRBD2 (5 bases). The CDR3 has 16 residues. The germline V gene has CDR1 KGHDR and CDR2 SFDVKD. V gave up 3 bases and J gave up 4 bases, with 14 bases separating them. This CDR3 is CATSDPTRAATGELFF. The CDR3 DNA sequence: TGTGCCACCAGTGATCCCACGCGGGCCGCCACCGGGGAGCTGTTTTTT.